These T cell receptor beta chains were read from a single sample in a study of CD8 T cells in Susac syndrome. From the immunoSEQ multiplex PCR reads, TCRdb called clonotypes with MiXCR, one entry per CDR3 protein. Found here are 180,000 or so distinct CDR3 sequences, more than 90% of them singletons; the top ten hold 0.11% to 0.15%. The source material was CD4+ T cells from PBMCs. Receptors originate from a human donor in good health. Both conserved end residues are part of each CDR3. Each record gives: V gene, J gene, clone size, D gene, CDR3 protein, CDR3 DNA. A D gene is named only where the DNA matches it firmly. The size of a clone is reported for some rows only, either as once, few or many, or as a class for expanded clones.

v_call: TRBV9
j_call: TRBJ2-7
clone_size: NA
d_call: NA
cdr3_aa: CASSPPGRGGEQYF
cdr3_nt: TGTGCCAGCAGCCCCCCGGGAAGGGGTGGCGAGCAGTACTTC

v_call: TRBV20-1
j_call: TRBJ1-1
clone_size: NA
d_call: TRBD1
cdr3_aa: CSAPDRGAEAFF
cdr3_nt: TGCAGTGCGCCGGACAGGGGGGCTGAAGCTTTCTTT

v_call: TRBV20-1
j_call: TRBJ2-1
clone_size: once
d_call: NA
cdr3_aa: CSATDRWDNEQFF
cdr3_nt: TGCAGTGCTACCGACAGGTGGGACAATGAGCAGTTCTTC

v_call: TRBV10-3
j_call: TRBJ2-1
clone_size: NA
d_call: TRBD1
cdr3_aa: CAISGQGVRNEQFF
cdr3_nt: TGTGCCATCAGCGGACAGGGGGTTAGGAATGAGCAGTTCTTC

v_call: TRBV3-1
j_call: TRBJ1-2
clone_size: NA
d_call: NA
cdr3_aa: CASSPSERSNYGYTF
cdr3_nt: TGTGCCAGCAGCCCCTCGGAAAGGTCGAACTATGGCTACACCTTC

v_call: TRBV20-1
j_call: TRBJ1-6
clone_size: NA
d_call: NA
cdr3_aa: CSATSDSNSPLHF
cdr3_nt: TGCAGTGCTACCTCGGACAGTAATTCACCCCTCCACTTT

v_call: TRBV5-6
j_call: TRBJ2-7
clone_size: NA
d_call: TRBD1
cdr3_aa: CASSRRDRGYWSYEQYF
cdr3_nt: TGTGCCAGCAGCCGTCGGGACAGGGGCTATTGGTCCTACGAGCAGTACTTC

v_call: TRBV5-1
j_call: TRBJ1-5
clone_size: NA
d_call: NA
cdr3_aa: CASSLDTYQPQHF
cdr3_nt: TGCGCCAGCAGCCTGGACACCTATCAGCCCCAGCATTTT

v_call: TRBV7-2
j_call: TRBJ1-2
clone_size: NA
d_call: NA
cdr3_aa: CASSLGRGNYGYTF
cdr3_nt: TGTGCCAGCAGCTTAGGCCGGGGCAACTATGGCTACACCTTC

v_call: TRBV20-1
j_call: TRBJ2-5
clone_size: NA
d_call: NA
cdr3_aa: CSASPSRVGETQYF
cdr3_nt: TGCAGTGCTAGCCCCTCGAGGGTGGGTGAGACCCAGTACTTC

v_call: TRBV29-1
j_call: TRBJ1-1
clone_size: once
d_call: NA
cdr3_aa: CSVESQGNTEAFF
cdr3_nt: TGCAGCGTTGAATCCCAGGGGAACACTGAAGCTTTCTTT

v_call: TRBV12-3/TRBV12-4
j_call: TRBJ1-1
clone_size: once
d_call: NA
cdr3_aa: CASSLMERTEAFF
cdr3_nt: TGTGCCAGCAGTTTAATGGAACGGACTGAAGCTTTCTTT

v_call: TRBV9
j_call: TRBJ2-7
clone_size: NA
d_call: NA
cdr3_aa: CASSVVGATSYEQYF
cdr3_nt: TGTGCCAGCAGCGTAGTTGGGGCCACTTCCTACGAGCAGTACTTC

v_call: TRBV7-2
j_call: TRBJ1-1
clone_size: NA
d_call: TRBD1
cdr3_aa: CASSLETGPAFF
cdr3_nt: TGTGCCAGCAGCTTAGAGACAGGGCCAGCTTTCTTT

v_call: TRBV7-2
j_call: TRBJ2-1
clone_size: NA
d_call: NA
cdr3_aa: CASSLEVGAEFF
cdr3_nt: TGTGCCAGCAGCTTAGAAGTCGGGGCCGAGTTCTTC

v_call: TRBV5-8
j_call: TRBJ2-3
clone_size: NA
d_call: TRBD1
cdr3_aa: CASSSDRGADTQYF
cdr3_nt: TGTGCCAGCAGCTCCGACAGGGGAGCGGATACGCAGTATTTT

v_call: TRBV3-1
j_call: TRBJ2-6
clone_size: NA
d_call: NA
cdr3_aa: CASSQAGLGANVLTF
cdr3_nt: TGTGCCAGCAGCCAAGCAGGGCTCGGGGCCAACGTCCTGACTTTC

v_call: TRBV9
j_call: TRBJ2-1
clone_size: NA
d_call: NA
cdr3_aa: CASTPQMIRSYNEQFF
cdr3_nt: TGTGCCAGCACCCCCCAGATGATTCGCTCCTACAATGAGCAGTTCTTC

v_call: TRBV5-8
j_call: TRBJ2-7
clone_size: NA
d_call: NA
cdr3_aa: CASSGQGSYEQYF
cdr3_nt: TGTGCCAGCAGCGGTCAAGGCTCCTACGAGCAGTACTTC

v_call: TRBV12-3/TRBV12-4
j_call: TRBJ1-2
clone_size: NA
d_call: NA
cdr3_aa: CASSSTDGYTF
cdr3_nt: TGTGCCAGCAGTTCAACAGATGGCTACACCTTC

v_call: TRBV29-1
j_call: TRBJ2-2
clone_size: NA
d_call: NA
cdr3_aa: CSVGPNPGELFF
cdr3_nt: TGCAGCGTTGGTCCCAATCCCGGGGAGCTGTTTTTT

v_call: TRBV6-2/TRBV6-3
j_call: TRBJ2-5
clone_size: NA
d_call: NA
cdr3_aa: CASSPTGGGTQYF
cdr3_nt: TGTGCCAGCAGTCCTACTGGTGGTGGGACCCAGTACTTC

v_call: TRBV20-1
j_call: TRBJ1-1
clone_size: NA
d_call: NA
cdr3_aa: CSAKVTEAFF
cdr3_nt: TGCAGTGCTAAGGTCACTGAAGCTTTCTTT